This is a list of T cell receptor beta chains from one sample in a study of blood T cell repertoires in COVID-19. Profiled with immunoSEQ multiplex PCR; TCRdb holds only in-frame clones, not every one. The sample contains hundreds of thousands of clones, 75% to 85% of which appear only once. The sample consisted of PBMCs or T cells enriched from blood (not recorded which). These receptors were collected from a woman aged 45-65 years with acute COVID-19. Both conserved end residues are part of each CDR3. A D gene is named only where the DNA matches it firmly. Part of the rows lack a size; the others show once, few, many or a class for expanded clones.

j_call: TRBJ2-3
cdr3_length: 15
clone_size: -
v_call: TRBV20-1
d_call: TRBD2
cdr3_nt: TGCAGTGCTAGTGCTCGCGGGGGACGCACAGATACGCAGTATTTT
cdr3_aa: CSASARGGRTDTQYF

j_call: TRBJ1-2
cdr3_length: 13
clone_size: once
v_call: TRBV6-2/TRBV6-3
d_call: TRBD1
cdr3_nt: TGTGCCAGCAGCACCGGGACAGGGGGAGTCTACACCTTC
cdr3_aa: CASSTGTGGVYTF

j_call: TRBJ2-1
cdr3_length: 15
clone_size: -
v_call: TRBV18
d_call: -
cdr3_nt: TGTGCCAGCTCACCGGGGCTCCCGGCAGCAGGCTCGCAGTTCTTC
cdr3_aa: CASSPGLPAAGSQFF

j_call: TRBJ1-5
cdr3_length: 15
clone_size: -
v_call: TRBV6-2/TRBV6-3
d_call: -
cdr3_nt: TGTGCCAGCAGTTACCAGGGGAATAGCAATCAGCCCCAGCATTTT
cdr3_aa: CASSYQGNSNQPQHF

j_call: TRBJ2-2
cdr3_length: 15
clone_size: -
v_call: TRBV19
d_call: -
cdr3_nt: TGTGCCAGTAGTGAGACTAGAGTTTCCACCGGGGAGCTGTTTTTT
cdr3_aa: CASSETRVSTGELFF

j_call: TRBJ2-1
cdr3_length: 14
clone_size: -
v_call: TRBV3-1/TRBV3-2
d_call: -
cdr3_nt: TGTGCCAGCAGCCAAGGCCATCCCGGGGATGAGCAGTTCTTC
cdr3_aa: CASSQGHPGDEQFF

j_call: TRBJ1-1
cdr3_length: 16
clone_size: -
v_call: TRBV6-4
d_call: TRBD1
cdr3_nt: TGTGCCAGCAGTGACAGGGGGCGATCGGTGAACACTGAAGCTTTCTTT
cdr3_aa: CASSDRGRSVNTEAFF

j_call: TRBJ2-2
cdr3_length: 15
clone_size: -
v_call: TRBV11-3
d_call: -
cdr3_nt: TGTGCCAGCAGCTTGCGGCGGGGCGACACCGGGGAGCTGTTTTTT
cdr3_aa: CASSLRRGDTGELFF

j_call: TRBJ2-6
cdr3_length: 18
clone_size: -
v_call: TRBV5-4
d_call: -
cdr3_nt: TGTGCCAGCAGCTTCCACAGGGGCGCGGGGTCTGGGGCCAACGTCCTGACTTTC
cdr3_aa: CASSFHRGAGSGANVLTF

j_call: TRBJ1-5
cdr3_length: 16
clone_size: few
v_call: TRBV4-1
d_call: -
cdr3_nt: TGCGCCAGCAGCCAAGCGCTGGACAATAGCAATCAGCCCCAGCATTTT
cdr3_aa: CASSQALDNSNQPQHF

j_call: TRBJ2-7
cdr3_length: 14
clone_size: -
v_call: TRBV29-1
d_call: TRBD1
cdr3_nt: TGCAGCGTTGCGGACAGGAACGGCTTGTACGAGCAGTACTTC
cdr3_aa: CSVADRNGLYEQYF

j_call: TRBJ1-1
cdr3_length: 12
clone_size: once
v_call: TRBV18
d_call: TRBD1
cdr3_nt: TGTGCCAGCTCACCACCTACAGGGGCGGCTTTCTTT
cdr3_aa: CASSPPTGAAFF

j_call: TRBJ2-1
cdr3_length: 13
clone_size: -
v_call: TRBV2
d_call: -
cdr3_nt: TGTGCCAGCAGTCGACAGGACCACAATGAGCAGTTCTTC
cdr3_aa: CASSRQDHNEQFF

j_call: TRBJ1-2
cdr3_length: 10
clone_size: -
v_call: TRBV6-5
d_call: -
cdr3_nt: TGTGCCAGCAGTTACAAAACTACTGGCTTC
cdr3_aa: CASSYKTTGF

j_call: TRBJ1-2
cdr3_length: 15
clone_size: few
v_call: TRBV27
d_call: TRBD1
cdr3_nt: TGTGCCAGCAGTTTATGGGGACAGGGACACTATGGCTACACCTTC
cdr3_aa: CASSLWGQGHYGYTF

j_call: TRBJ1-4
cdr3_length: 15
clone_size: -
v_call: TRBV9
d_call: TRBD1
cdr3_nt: TGTGCCAGCAGCGTAGCGGACAGGGGGCAGGAAAAACTGTTTTTT
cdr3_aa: CASSVADRGQEKLFF

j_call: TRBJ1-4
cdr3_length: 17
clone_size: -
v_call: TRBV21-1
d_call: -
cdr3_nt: TGTGCCAGCAGCAAAGGTCAGGGGGCCGGAACTAATGAAAAACTGTTTTTT
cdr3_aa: CASSKGQGAGTNEKLFF

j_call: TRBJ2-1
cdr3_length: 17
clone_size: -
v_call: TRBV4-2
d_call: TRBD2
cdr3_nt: TGTGCCAGCAGCCAGGAGCGGGGGGTGAGTTCCTACAATGAGCAGTTCTTC
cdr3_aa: CASSQERGVSSYNEQFF

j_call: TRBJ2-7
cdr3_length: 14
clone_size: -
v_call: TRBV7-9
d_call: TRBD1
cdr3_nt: TGTGCCAGCAGCGGGGACAGGGGCTCCTACGAGCAGTACTTC
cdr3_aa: CASSGDRGSYEQYF

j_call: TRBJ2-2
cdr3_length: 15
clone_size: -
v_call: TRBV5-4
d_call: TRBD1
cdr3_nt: TGTGCCAGCAGCCGCGGACAGGGGTGGACCGGGGAGCTGTTTTTT
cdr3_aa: CASSRGQGWTGELFF

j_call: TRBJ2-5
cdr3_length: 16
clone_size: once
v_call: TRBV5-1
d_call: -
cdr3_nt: TGCGCCAGCAGCGTGGCTTTAGGGGCCACCACCGAGACCCAGTACTTC
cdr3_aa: CASSVALGATTETQYF

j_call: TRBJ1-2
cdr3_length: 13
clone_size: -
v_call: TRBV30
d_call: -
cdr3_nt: TGTGCCTGGGCTCGGGGGGGACCCCGTGGCTACACCTTC
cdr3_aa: CAWARGGPRGYTF

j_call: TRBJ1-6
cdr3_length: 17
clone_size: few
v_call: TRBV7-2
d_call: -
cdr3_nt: TGTGCCAGCAGCTCCCCCTCGGACAGCTTTTATAATTCACCCCTCCACTTT
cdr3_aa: CASSSPSDSFYNSPLHF

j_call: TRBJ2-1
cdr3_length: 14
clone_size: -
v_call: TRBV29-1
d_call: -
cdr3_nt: TGCAGCGTTGACCGGGGGGCCGGGTACAATGAGCAGTTCTTC
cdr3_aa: CSVDRGAGYNEQFF

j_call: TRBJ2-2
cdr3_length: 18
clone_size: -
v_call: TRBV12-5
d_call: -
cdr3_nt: TGTGCTAGTGGTTTGGTACTCACCAGGCGGGGGAACACCGGGGAGCTGTTTTTT
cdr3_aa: CASGLVLTRRGNTGELFF

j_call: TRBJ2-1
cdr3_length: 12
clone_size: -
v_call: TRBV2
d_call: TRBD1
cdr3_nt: TGTGCCAGCAGGCCGGAGGGACAGGGACAGTTCTTC
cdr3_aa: CASRPEGQGQFF

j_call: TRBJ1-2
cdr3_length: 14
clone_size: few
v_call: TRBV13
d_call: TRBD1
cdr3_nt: TGTGCCAGCAGCTTGGACAGGGCTGTTTATGGCTACACCTTC
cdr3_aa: CASSLDRAVYGYTF

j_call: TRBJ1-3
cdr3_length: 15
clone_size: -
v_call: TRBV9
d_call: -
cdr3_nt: TGTGCCAGCAGCGTAGAAGCCCTCTCTGGAAACACCATATATTTT
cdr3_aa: CASSVEALSGNTIYF

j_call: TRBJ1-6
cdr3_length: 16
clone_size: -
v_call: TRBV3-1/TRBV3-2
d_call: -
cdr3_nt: TGTGCCAGCAGCCGAGCAGGGGTGACCTATAATTCACCCCTCCACTTT
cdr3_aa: CASSRAGVTYNSPLHF

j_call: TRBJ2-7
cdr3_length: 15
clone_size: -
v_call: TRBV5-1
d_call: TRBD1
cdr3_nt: TGCGCCAGCAGCAGGACAGGGTTAATCTCCTACGAGCAGTACTTC
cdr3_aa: CASSRTGLISYEQYF

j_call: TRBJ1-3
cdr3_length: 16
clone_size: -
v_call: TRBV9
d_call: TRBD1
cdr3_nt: TGTGCCAGCAGCGGTGGACAGGGACTCTCTGGAAACACCATATATTTT
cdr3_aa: CASSGGQGLSGNTIYF

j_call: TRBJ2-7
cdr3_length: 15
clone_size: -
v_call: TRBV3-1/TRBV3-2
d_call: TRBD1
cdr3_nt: TGTGCCAGCAGCCAAGGGACAGGGCCTCTCTACGAGCAGTACTTC
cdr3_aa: CASSQGTGPLYEQYF

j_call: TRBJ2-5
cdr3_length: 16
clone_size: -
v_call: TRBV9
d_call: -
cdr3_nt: TGTGCCAGCAGCCCCGACGGGGCTAGCGCGTTAGAGACCCAGTACTTC
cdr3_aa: CASSPDGASALETQYF

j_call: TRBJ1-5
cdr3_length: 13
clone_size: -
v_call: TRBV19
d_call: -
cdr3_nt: TGTGCCAGTAGTAAGATTGCGAATCAGCCCCAGCATTTT
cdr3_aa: CASSKIANQPQHF

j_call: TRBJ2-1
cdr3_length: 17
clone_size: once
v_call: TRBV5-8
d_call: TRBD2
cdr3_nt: TGTGCCAGCAGCTCCGGGACTAGCGGGGACTCCTACAATGAGCAGTTCTTC
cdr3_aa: CASSSGTSGDSYNEQFF

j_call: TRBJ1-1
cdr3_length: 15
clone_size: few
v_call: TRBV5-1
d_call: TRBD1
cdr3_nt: TGCGCCAGCAGCCCACAGGGGGCCCGGGACACTGAAGCTTTCTTT
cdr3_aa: CASSPQGARDTEAFF

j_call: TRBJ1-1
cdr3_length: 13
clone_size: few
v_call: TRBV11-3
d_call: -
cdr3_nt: TGTGCCAGCAGCTTCGGGGGAGACACTGAAGCTTTCTTT
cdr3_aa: CASSFGGDTEAFF

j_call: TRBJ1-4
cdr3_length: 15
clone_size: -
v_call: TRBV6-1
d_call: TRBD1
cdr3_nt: TGTGCCAGCAGTGAAGGTTTGCGGGACAGTGAAAAACTGTTTTTT
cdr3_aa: CASSEGLRDSEKLFF

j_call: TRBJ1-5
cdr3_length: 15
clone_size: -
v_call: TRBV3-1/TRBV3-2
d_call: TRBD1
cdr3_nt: TGTGCCAGCAGCCAAAACAGGGGAGACAATCAGCCCCAGCATTTT
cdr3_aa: CASSQNRGDNQPQHF

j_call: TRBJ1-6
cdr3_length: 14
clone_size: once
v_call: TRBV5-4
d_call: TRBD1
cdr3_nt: TGTGCCAGCAGACTCGGGACAGGGGGTTCACCCCTCCACTTT
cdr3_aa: CASRLGTGGSPLHF

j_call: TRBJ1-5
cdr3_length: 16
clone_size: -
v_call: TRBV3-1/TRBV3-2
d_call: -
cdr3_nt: TGTGCCAGCTCTCCGGGTCCCCCCTTTAGCAATCAGCCCCAGCATTTT
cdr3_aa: CASSPGPPFSNQPQHF

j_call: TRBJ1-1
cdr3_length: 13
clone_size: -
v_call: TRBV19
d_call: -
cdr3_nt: TGTGCCACTAGACAGTATTTGAACACTGAAGCTTTCTTT
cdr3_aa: CATRQYLNTEAFF

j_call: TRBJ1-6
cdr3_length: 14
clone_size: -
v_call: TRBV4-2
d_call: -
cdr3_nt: TGTGCCAGCAGCATGCCGGCCCGGGATTCACCCCTCCACTTT
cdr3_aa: CASSMPARDSPLHF

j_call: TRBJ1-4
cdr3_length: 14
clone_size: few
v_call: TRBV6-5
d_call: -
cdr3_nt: TGTGCCAGCAGTTACGGGGAGTTTAATGAAAAACTGTTTTTT
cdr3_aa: CASSYGEFNEKLFF

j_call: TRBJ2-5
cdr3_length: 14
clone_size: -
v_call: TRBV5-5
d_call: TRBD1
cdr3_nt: TGTGCCAGCAGCCGTCCAGGGGGCGCGGAGACCCAGTACTTC
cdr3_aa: CASSRPGGAETQYF

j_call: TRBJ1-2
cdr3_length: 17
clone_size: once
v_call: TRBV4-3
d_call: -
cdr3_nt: TGCGCCAGCAGCCAAGAGGGGGCAGGGATCATCGAAGGTGGCTACACCTTC
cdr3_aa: CASSQEGAGIIEGGYTF

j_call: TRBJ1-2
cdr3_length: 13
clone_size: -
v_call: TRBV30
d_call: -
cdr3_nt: TGTGCCTGGATTGACGGACAGTTCTATGGCTACACCTTC
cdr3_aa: CAWIDGQFYGYTF

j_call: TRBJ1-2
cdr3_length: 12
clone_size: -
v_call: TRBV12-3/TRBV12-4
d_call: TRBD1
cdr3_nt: TGTGCCAGCACCGGGACAGGGGACGGCTACACCTTC
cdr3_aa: CASTGTGDGYTF

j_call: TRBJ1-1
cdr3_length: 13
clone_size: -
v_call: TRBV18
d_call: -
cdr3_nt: TGTGCCAGCTCACCAGGACAGAACACTGAAGCTTTCTTT
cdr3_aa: CASSPGQNTEAFF

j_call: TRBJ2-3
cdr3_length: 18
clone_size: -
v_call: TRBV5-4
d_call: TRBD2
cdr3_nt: TGTGCCAGCAGCCAAAAGCAACTAGCGGGGGGGCGTGGAGATACGCAGTATTTT
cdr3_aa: CASSQKQLAGGRGDTQYF

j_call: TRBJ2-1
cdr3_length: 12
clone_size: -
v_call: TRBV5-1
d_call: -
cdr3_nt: TGCGCCAGCAGCTCCCAGGGGAATGAGCAGTTCTTC
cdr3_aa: CASSSQGNEQFF

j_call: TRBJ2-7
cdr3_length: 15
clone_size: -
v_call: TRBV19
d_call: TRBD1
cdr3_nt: TGTGCCAGTAGTATAGAGGCCCGTGAGGGGGCCGAGCAGTACTTC
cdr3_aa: CASSIEAREGAEQYF

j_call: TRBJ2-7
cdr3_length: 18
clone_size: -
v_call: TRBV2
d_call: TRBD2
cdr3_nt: TGTGCCAGCAGCTTCTTGCTAGCGGGGGGCCAACCTTCGGACGAGCAGTACTTC
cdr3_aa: CASSFLLAGGQPSDEQYF